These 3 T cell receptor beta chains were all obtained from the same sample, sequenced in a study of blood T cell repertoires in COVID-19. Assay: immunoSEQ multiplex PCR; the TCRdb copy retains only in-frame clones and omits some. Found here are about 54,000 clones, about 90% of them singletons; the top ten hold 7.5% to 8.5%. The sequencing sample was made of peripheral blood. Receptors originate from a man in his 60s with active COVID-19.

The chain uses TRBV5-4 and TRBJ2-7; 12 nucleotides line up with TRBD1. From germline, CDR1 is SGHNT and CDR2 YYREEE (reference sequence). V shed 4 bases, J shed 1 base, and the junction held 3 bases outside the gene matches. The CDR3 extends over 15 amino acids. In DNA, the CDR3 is TGTGCCAGCAGCCTGGGACAGGGGGCGTCCTACGAGCAGTACTTC. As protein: CASSLGQGASYEQYF.

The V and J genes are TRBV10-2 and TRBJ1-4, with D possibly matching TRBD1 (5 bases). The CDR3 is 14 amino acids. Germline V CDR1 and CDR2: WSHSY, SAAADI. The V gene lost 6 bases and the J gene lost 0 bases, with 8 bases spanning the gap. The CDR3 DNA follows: TGCGCCAGCAGCGGGGGGGCAACTAATGAAAAACTGTTTTTT. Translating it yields CASSGGATNEKLFF.

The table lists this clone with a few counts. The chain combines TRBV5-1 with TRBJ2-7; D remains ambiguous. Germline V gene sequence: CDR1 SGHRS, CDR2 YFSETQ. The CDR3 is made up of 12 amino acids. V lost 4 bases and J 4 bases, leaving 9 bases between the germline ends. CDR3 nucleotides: TGCGCCAGCAGCCAGTCCCGATACGAGCAGTACTTC. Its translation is CASSQSRYEQYF.